These T cell receptor beta chains were read from a single sample in a study of T cells in localized non-small cell lung cancer. Assay used: immunoSEQ multiplex PCR; TCRdb lists only in-frame clones, some missing. The sample has under 65,000 clones, around 90% seen once; the top ten hold 22%. Material: peripheral blood, obtained before any cancer treatment. Receptor source: a man aged 40 to 70 with stage I squamous cell lung carcinoma. The CDR3 runs from the conserved cysteine through the conserved F or W. A D gene is named only where the DNA matches it firmly. Where a row states a size, it is once, few, many or the class of an expanded clone; other rows omit it.

d_gene: .
j_gene: TRBJ1-1
abundance: .
v_gene: TRBV19
CDR3nt: TGTGCCAGTACCTCTCGGGCGGTCACTGAAGCTTTCTTT
CDR3aa: CASTSRAVTEAFF

d_gene: TRBD1
j_gene: TRBJ1-2
abundance: .
v_gene: TRBV7-2
CDR3nt: TGTGCCAGCAGCTTAACAGGGGAGGGGAACATATACTATGGCTACACCTTC
CDR3aa: CASSLTGEGNIYYGYTF

d_gene: .
j_gene: TRBJ2-1
abundance: .
v_gene: TRBV11-2
CDR3nt: TGTGCCAGCAGCCCTTTGATCCATGAGCAGTTCTTC
CDR3aa: CASSPLIHEQFF

d_gene: .
j_gene: TRBJ2-7
abundance: .
v_gene: TRBV6-6
CDR3nt: TGTGCCAGCACCCCCACGGGAGAGTACGAGCAGTACTTC
CDR3aa: CASTPTGEYEQYF

d_gene: .
j_gene: TRBJ2-3
abundance: .
v_gene: TRBV7-3
CDR3nt: TGTGCCAGCAGAGTAGGCGGCATGGGCACAGATACGCAGTATTTT
CDR3aa: CASRVGGMGTDTQYF

d_gene: TRBD1
j_gene: TRBJ2-1
abundance: .
v_gene: TRBV5-1
CDR3nt: TGCGCCAGCAGCGATCGACAGGGTGCCAATGAGCAGTTCTTC
CDR3aa: CASSDRQGANEQFF

d_gene: .
j_gene: TRBJ2-7
abundance: .
v_gene: TRBV28
CDR3nt: TGTGCCAGCAGCCAAACAGGGCTCGAGCAGTACTTC
CDR3aa: CASSQTGLEQYF

d_gene: TRBD2
j_gene: TRBJ2-3
abundance: .
v_gene: TRBV7-2
CDR3nt: TGTGCCAGCAGCCGAAGCGGGAGGGGCACAGATACGCAGTATTTT
CDR3aa: CASSRSGRGTDTQYF

d_gene: .
j_gene: TRBJ2-3
abundance: once
v_gene: TRBV7-3
CDR3nt: TGTGCCAGCAGCTTAAATAGCGGAAACACAGATACGCAGTATTTT
CDR3aa: CASSLNSGNTDTQYF

d_gene: TRBD1
j_gene: TRBJ2-2
abundance: few
v_gene: TRBV6-6
CDR3nt: TGTGCCAGCAGCCTCGGGACAGGGAACACCGGGGAGCTGTTTTTT
CDR3aa: CASSLGTGNTGELFF

d_gene: TRBD2
j_gene: TRBJ2-7
abundance: once
v_gene: TRBV4-2
CDR3nt: TGTGCCAGCAGCCAAGTAACTAGCGGGACCCCCTACGAGCAGTACTTC
CDR3aa: CASSQVTSGTPYEQYF

d_gene: .
j_gene: TRBJ1-5
abundance: once
v_gene: TRBV5-1
CDR3nt: TGCGCCAGCAGCTTGGAAGGAGACAATCAGCCCCAGCATTTT
CDR3aa: CASSLEGDNQPQHF

d_gene: .
j_gene: TRBJ1-2
abundance: .
v_gene: TRBV2
CDR3nt: TGTGCCGGATCGGTCGTTGGGGACTATGGCTACACCTTC
CDR3aa: CAGSVVGDYGYTF

d_gene: TRBD1
j_gene: TRBJ2-7
abundance: .
v_gene: TRBV7-8
CDR3nt: TGTGCCAGCAGCTCGACTTCCGGGACAGTACTTTACGAGCAGTACTTC
CDR3aa: CASSSTSGTVLYEQYF

d_gene: .
j_gene: TRBJ2-3
abundance: once
v_gene: TRBV4-3
CDR3nt: TGCGCCAGCAGCCAAGGGGTCGCCGCGGTTAGGGATACGCAGTATTTT
CDR3aa: CASSQGVAAVRDTQYF

d_gene: .
j_gene: TRBJ2-2
abundance: .
v_gene: TRBV11-2
CDR3nt: TGTGCCAGTCATCCGGACAGTAACACCGGGGAGCTGTTTTTT
CDR3aa: CASHPDSNTGELFF

d_gene: .
j_gene: TRBJ1-1
abundance: .
v_gene: TRBV7-9
CDR3nt: TGTGCCAGCACCCCGGGGGGGGACACTGAAGCTTTCTTT
CDR3aa: CASTPGGDTEAFF

d_gene: .
j_gene: TRBJ2-2
abundance: .
v_gene: TRBV7-2
CDR3nt: TGTGCCAGCAGCTTAGCTACCCTGGGCACCGGGGAGCTGTTTTTT
CDR3aa: CASSLATLGTGELFF

d_gene: .
j_gene: TRBJ2-1
abundance: .
v_gene: TRBV11-3
CDR3nt: TGTGCCAGCAGCCCACACGGCTCCTACAATGAGCAGTTCTTC
CDR3aa: CASSPHGSYNEQFF

d_gene: .
j_gene: TRBJ2-2
abundance: .
v_gene: TRBV7-3
CDR3nt: TGTGCCAGCAGCTCTAACCGCGGGTGGAGCACCGGGGAGCTGTTTTTT
CDR3aa: CASSSNRGWSTGELFF

d_gene: .
j_gene: TRBJ2-1
abundance: .
v_gene: TRBV6-1
CDR3nt: TGTGCCAGCAGTCGACTCGCCAATGAGCAGTTCTTC
CDR3aa: CASSRLANEQFF

d_gene: TRBD2
j_gene: TRBJ2-3
abundance: .
v_gene: TRBV5-4
CDR3nt: TGTGCCAGCAGCGGGGGACTAGCGGCAGATACGCAGTATTTT
CDR3aa: CASSGGLAADTQYF

d_gene: TRBD1
j_gene: TRBJ1-2
abundance: .
v_gene: TRBV5-5
CDR3nt: TGTGCCAGCAGCCCTCGGGGACAGGGAAACTATGGCTACACCTTC
CDR3aa: CASSPRGQGNYGYTF

d_gene: .
j_gene: TRBJ2-6
abundance: .
v_gene: TRBV7-2
CDR3nt: TGTGCCAGCAGCCCACAGGGTGGTGGGGCCAACGTCCTGACTTTC
CDR3aa: CASSPQGGGANVLTF

d_gene: .
j_gene: TRBJ1-2
abundance: few
v_gene: TRBV6-1
CDR3nt: TGTGCCAGCACCGTGGACGGCTTTGGCTACACCTTC
CDR3aa: CASTVDGFGYTF

d_gene: .
j_gene: TRBJ1-2
abundance: few
v_gene: TRBV4-2
CDR3nt: TGTGCCAGCAGCCAAGATAGGGGAGGGAACTATGGCTACACCTTC
CDR3aa: CASSQDRGGNYGYTF

d_gene: TRBD1
j_gene: TRBJ1-6
abundance: .
v_gene: TRBV4-2
CDR3nt: TGTGCCAGCAGCCAAGATATGGGACGACAGGGGTGGAATTCACCCCTCCACTTT
CDR3aa: CASSQDMGRQGWNSPLHF

d_gene: TRBD1
j_gene: TRBJ1-1
abundance: .
v_gene: TRBV19
CDR3nt: TGTGCCAGTAGTAACAGGGGCCTGAACACTGAAGCTTTCTTT
CDR3aa: CASSNRGLNTEAFF

d_gene: TRBD1
j_gene: TRBJ1-3
abundance: few
v_gene: TRBV10-3
CDR3nt: TGTGCCATCAACAGGGACAGCCCTGGAAACACCATATATTTT
CDR3aa: CAINRDSPGNTIYF

d_gene: .
j_gene: TRBJ2-7
abundance: .
v_gene: TRBV4-2
CDR3nt: TGTGCCAGCGGATTGGATCGGGGCTACGAGCAGTACTTC
CDR3aa: CASGLDRGYEQYF

d_gene: .
j_gene: TRBJ1-3
abundance: .
v_gene: TRBV19
CDR3nt: TGTGCCAGTAGTCCCACTCCGGTCCGCTCTGGAAACACCATATATTTT
CDR3aa: CASSPTPVRSGNTIYF

d_gene: TRBD2
j_gene: TRBJ2-7
abundance: .
v_gene: TRBV9
CDR3nt: TGTGCCAGCAGCGTCACTGGAGCGGGAGCAAGGAACGAGCAGTACTTC
CDR3aa: CASSVTGAGARNEQYF

d_gene: .
j_gene: TRBJ2-7
abundance: .
v_gene: TRBV13
CDR3nt: TGTGCCAGCAGCTTAGGTCGTCGGGGATACGAGCAGTACTTC
CDR3aa: CASSLGRRGYEQYF

d_gene: .
j_gene: TRBJ2-7
abundance: .
v_gene: TRBV15
CDR3nt: TGTGCCACCAGCAGAGAACACAGGGTCAGCTACGAGCAGTACTTC
CDR3aa: CATSREHRVSYEQYF

d_gene: .
j_gene: TRBJ2-7
abundance: few
v_gene: TRBV30
CDR3nt: TGTGCCTGGAGTGTACTGCTAGCTCGCGACGAGCAGTACTTC
CDR3aa: CAWSVLLARDEQYF

d_gene: .
j_gene: TRBJ1-1
abundance: few
v_gene: TRBV11-2
CDR3nt: TGTGCCAGCAGCTTACTTGGAGTTGAAGCTTTCTTT
CDR3aa: CASSLLGVEAFF

d_gene: .
j_gene: TRBJ1-2
abundance: once
v_gene: TRBV2
CDR3nt: TGTGCCAGCAGTAGTCAAGGGGCCAACTATGGCTACACCTTC
CDR3aa: CASSSQGANYGYTF

d_gene: .
j_gene: TRBJ1-1
abundance: .
v_gene: TRBV11-3
CDR3nt: TGTGCCAGCAGCTTCGGGGAGAACACTGAAGCTTTCTTT
CDR3aa: CASSFGENTEAFF

d_gene: TRBD1
j_gene: TRBJ1-1
abundance: .
v_gene: TRBV6-1
CDR3nt: TGTGCCAGCAGTAGGGACAGGAACACTGAAGCTTTCTTT
CDR3aa: CASSRDRNTEAFF

d_gene: .
j_gene: TRBJ2-3
abundance: .
v_gene: TRBV5-1
CDR3nt: TGCGCCAGCAGCTTGGCCTCGTGGGCCCCCTTTTTAGCAGATACGCAGTATTTT
CDR3aa: CASSLASWAPFLADTQYF

d_gene: .
j_gene: TRBJ1-1
abundance: .
v_gene: TRBV18
CDR3nt: TGTGCCAGCTCGCCCAACAGGGAAACTGAAGCTTTCTTT
CDR3aa: CASSPNRETEAFF

d_gene: .
j_gene: TRBJ2-3
abundance: .
v_gene: TRBV5-1
CDR3nt: TGCGCCAGCAGCTTGGAGGGTTCCTCGGGAGATACGCAGTATTTT
CDR3aa: CASSLEGSSGDTQYF

d_gene: TRBD1
j_gene: TRBJ2-7
abundance: .
v_gene: TRBV30
CDR3nt: TGTGCCTGGAGTGTACGAGGGACAGGGGGCGAGCAGTACTTC
CDR3aa: CAWSVRGTGGEQYF

d_gene: .
j_gene: TRBJ2-7
abundance: .
v_gene: TRBV7-6
CDR3nt: TGTGCCAGCAGCTTACTGGGTAACAGTTACGAGCAGTACTTC
CDR3aa: CASSLLGNSYEQYF